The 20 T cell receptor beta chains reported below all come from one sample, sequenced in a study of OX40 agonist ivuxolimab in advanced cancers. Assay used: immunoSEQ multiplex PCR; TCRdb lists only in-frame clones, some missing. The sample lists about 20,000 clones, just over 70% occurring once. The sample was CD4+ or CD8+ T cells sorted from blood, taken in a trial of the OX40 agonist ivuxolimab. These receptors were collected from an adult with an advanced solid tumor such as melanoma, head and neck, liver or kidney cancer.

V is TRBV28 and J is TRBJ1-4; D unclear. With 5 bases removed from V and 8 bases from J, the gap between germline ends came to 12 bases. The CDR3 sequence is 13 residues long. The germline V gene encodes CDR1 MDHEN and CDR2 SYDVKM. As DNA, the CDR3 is TGTGCCAGCAGTGCAGACGTTGGGGAAAAACTGTTTTTT. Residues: CASSADVGEKLFF.

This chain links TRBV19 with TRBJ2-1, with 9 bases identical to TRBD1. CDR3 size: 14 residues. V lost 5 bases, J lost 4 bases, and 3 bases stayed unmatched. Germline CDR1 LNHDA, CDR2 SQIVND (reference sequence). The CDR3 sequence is CASSLQGAYNEQFF. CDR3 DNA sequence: TGTGCCAGTAGTCTACAGGGGGCATACAATGAGCAGTTCTTC. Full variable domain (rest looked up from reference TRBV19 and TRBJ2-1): DGGITQSPKYLFRKEGQNVTLSCEQNLNHDAMYWYRQDPGQGLRLIYYSQIVNDFQKGDIAEGYSVSREKKESFPLTVTSAQKNPTAFYLCASSLQGAYNEQFFGPGTRLTVL.

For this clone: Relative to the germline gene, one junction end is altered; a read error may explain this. CDR3 in amino acids: CSIEWGGTDTQYF. The CDR3 coding sequence is TGCAGCATTGAATGGGGGGGCACAGATACGCAGTATTTT. This chain uses TRBV29-1 with TRBJ2-3, with TRBD2 as a possible D gene (6 bases). From germline, CDR1 is SQVTM and CDR2 ANQGSEA. The CDR3 is 13 residues long.

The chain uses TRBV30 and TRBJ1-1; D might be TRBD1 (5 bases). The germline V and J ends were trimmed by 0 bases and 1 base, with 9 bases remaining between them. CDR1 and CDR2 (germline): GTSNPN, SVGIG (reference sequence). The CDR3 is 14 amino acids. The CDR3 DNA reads TGTGCCTGGAGTGTAGGGGCAGGGAACACTGAAGCTTTCTTT. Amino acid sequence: CAWSVGAGNTEAFF.

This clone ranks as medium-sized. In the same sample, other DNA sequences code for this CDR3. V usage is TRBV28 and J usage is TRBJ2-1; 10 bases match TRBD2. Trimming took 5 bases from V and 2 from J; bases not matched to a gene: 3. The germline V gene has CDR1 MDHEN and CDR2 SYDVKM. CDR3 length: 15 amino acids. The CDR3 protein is CASSPGTSAYNEQFF. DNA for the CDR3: TGTGCCAGCAGTCCCGGGACTAGCGCCTACAATGAGCAGTTCTTC.

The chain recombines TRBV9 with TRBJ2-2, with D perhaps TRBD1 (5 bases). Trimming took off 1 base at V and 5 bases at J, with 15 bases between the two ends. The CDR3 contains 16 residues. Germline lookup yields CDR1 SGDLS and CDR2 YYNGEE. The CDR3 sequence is CASSVRKTVGTGELFF. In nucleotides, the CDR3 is TGTGCCAGCAGCGTACGGAAGACAGTCGGGACCGGGGAGCTGTTTTTT. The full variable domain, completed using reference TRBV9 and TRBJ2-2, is DSGVTQTPKHLITATGQRVTLRCSPRSGDLSVYWYQQSLDQGLQFLIQYYNGEERAKGNILERFSAQQFPDLHSELNLSSLELGDSALYFCASSVRKTVGTGELFFGEGSRLTVL.

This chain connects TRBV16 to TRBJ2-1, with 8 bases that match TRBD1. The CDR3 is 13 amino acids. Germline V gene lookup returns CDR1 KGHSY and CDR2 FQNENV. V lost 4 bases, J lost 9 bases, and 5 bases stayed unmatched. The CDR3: CASSRPGGFEQFF. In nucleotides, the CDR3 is TGTGCCAGCAGCCGCCCAGGGGGCTTTGAGCAGTTCTTC.

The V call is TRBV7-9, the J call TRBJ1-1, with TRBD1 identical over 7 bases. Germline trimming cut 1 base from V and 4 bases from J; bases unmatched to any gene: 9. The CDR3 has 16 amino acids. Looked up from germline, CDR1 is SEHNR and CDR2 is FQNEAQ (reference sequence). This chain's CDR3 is CASSLGVEGASTEAFF. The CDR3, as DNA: TGTGCCAGCAGCTTAGGGGTGGAGGGGGCGAGCACTGAAGCTTTCTTT.

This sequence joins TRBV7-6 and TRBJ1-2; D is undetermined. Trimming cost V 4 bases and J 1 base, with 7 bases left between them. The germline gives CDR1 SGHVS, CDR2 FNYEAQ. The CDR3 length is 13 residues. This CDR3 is CASSYTSNYGYTF. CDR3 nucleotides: TGTGCCAGCAGCTACACAAGTAACTATGGCTACACCTTC.

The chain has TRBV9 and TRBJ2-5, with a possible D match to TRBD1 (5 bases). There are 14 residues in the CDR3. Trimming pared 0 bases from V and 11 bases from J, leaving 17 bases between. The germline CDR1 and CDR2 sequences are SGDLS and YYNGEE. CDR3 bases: TGTGCCAGCAGCGTAGAAGTAGGGGTAAAAGAGCAGTACTTC. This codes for CASSVEVGVKEQYF.

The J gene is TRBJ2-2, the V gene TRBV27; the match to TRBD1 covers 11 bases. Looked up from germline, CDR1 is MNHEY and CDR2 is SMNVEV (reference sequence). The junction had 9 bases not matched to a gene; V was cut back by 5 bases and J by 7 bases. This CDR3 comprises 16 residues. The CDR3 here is CASSPGQGAIGGELFF. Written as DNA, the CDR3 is TGTGCCAGCAGTCCAGGACAGGGGGCGATCGGCGGGGAGCTGTTTTTT.

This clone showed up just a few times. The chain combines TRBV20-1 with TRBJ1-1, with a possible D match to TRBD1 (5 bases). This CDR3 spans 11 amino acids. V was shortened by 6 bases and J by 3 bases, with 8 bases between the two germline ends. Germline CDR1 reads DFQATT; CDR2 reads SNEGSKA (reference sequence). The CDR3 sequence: CSALGDTEAFF. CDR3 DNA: TGCAGTGCCCTGGGGGACACTGAAGCTTTCTTT.

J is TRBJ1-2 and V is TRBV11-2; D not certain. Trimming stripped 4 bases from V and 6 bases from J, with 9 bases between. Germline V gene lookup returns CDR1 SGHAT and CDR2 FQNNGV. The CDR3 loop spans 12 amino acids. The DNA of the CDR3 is TGTGCCAGCAGCTCGGAGGGCCATGGCTACACCTTC. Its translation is CASSSEGHGYTF.

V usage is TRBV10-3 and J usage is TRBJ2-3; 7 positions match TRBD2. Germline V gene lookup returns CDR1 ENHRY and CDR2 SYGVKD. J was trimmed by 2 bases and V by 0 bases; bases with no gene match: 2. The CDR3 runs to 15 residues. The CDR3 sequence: CAISESTSITDTQYF. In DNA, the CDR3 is TGTGCCATCAGTGAGTCGACTAGCATCACAGATACGCAGTATTTT.

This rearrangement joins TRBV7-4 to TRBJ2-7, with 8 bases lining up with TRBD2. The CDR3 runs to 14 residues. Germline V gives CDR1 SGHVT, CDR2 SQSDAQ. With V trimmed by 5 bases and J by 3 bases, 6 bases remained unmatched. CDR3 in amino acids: CASSESGSIYEQYF. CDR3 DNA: TGTGCCAGCAGCGAAAGCGGGAGCATCTACGAGCAGTACTTC.

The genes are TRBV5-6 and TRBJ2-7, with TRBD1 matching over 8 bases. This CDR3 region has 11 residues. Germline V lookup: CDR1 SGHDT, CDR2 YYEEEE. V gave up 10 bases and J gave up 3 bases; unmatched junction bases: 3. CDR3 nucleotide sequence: TGTGCCTGGGGGACAGGCTACGAGCAGTACTTC. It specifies CAWGTGYEQYF.

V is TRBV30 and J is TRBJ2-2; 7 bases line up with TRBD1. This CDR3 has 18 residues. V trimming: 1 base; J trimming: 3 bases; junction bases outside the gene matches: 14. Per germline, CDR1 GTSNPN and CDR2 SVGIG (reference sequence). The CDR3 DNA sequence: TGTGCCTGGAGTGGGGGGATAGATAGGGGGCGATACACCGGGGAGCTGTTTTTT. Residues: CAWSGGIDRGRYTGELFF. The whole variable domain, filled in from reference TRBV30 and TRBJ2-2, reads SQTIHQWPATLVQPVGSPLSLECTVEGTSNPNLYWYRQAAGRGLQLLFYSVGIGQISSEVPQNLSASRPQDRQFILSSKKLLLSDSGFYLCAWSGGIDRGRYTGELFFGEGSRLTVL.

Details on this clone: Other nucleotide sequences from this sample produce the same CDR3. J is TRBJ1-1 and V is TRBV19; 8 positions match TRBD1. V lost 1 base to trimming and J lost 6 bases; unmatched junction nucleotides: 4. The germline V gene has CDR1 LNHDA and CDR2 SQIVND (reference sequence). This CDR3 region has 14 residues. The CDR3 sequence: CASSIGQGKAEAFF. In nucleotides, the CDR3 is TGTGCCAGTAGTATAGGACAGGGGAAGGCTGAAGCTTTCTTT.

This CDR3 is CASSLQGGGSPLHF. CDR3 coding DNA: TGTGCCAGCAGCTTACAGGGGGGAGGTTCACCCCTCCACTTT. The chain combines TRBV7-9 with TRBJ1-6, with 7 bases matching TRBD1. V lost 2 bases, J lost 9 bases, and 4 bases stayed unmatched. The germline V gene encodes CDR1 SEHNR and CDR2 FQNEAQ (reference sequence). The CDR3 runs 14 residues.

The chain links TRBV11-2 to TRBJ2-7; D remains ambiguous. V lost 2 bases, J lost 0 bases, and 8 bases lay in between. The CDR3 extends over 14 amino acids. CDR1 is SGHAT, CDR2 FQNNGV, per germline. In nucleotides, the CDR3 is TGTGCCAGCAGCTTATTTACCAACTCCTACGAGCAGTACTTC. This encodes CASSLFTNSYEQYF.